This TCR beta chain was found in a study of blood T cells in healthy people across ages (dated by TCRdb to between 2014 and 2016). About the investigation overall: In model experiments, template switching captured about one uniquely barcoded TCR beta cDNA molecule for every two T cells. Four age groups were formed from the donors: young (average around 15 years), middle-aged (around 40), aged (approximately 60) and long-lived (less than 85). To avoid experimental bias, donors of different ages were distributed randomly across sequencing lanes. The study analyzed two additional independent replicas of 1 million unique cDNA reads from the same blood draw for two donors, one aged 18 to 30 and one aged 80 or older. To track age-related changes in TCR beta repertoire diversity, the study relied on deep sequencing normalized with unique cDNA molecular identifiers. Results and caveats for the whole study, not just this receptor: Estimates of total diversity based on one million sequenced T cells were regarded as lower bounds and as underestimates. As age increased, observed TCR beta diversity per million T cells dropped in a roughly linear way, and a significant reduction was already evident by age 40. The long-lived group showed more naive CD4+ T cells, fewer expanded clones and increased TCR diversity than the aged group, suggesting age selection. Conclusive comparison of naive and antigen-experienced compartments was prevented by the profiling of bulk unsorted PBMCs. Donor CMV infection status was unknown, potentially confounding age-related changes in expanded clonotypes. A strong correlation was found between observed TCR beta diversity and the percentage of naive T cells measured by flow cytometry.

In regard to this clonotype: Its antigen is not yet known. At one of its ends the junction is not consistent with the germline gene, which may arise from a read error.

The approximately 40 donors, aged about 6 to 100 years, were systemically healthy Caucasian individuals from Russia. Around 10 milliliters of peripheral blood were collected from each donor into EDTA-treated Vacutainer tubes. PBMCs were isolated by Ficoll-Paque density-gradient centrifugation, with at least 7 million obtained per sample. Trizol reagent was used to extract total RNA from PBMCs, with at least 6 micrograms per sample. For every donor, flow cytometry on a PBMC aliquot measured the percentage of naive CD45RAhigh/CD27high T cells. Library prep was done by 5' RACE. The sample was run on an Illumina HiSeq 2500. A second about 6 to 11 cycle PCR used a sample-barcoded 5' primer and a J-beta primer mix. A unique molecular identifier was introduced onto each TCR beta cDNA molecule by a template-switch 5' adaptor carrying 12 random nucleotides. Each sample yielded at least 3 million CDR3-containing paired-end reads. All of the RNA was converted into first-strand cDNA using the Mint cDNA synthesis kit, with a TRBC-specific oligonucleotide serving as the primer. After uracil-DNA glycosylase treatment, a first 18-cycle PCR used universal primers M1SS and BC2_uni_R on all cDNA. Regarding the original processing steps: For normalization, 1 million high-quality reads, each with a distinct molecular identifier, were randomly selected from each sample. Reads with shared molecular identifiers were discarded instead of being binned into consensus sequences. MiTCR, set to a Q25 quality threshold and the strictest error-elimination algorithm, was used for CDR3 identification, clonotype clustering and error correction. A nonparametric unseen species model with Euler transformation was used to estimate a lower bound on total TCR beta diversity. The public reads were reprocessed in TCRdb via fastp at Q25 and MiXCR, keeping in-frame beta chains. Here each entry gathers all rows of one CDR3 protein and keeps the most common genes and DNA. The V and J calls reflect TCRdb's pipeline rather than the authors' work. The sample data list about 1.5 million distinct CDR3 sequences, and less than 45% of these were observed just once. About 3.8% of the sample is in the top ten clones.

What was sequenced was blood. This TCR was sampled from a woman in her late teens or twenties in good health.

The CDR3 region has the sequence CAISGLAGYVQYF. The sequence in DNA is TGTGCCATCAGTGGACTAGCGGGCTACGTGCAGTACTTC. The rearranged segments are TRBV10-3 and TRBJ2-7, and 10 bases in between align with TRBD2. Counted from cysteine to phenylalanine, this CDR3 has 13 amino acids. The retained sequence is limited to the CDR3, 39 bases, with the frame set at the first base. The germline V gene supplies CDR1 ENHRY and CDR2 SYGVKD.